This T cell receptor (beta chain) was sequenced for a study of Graves' ophthalmopathy and Graves' hyperthyroidism. Points from the study as a whole: A majority of expanded thyroid clonotypes exceeding 0.001 frequency were likewise present in blood.

Physicians reached a diagnosis by relying on clinical symptoms, serum thyroxine, TRAb, thyroid ultrasound and orbital computed tomography. This clonotype was counted a few times. The antigen remains undetermined. RNA transcripts provided the template for amplifying TCR beta CDR3 regions. Second-round multiplex PCR came after first-round RT-PCR with HTBI primers. TCRdb reprocessed the multiplex PCR reads with MiXCR, giving one entry per CDR3 protein. The top ten clones hold 11% of a sample with about 1.2 million distinct CDR3 sequences, 35% to 40% of them seen once. CDR3 size: 13 residues. Germline V gene sequence: CDR1 SGHRS, CDR2 YFSETQ. V was trimmed by 4 bases and J by 6 bases, leaving 14 bases between them.

The sequencing input was peripheral blood or thyroid tissue (not recorded which). The rearrangement uses TRBV5-1 and TRBJ2-7, with D perhaps matching TRBD1 (6 bases). The sequence was obtained from an adult man with Graves' hyperthyroidism. The DNA for the CDR3 is TGCGCCAGCAGCATGGACCCAGGGGTCGAGCAGTACTTC. It yields the protein CASSMDPGVEQYF.